This TCR beta chain was retrieved from a study of T cell responses to AZD1222 COVID-19 vaccine. Across the whole study: It was second doses at about 4 or about 12 weeks that were pooled.

The repertoire was sequenced with immunoSEQ multiplex PCR; TCRdb's copy has only in-frame clones and lacks some. Of about 120,000 clones listed, just under 90% are singletons. Note on this clone: Its specificity is not known.

The study's findings and limits: White British people made up most donors, females outnumbered males, and clonal diversity was possibly underestimated.

Unmatched junction bases numbered 7, after V lost 1 base and J lost 8 bases. Germline V gives CDR1 SQVTM, CDR2 ANQGSEA. The CDR3 is 13 amino acids. The sample was peripheral blood, taken on day 0 of AZD1222 vaccination. This TCR derives from an adult in good health. This chain connects TRBV29-1 to TRBJ1-2; 7 positions agree with TRBD1. The CDR3 loop reads CSVEGGTALGYTF. In nucleotides, the CDR3 is TGCAGCGTTGAAGGGGGGACAGCTCTCGGCTACACCTTC.